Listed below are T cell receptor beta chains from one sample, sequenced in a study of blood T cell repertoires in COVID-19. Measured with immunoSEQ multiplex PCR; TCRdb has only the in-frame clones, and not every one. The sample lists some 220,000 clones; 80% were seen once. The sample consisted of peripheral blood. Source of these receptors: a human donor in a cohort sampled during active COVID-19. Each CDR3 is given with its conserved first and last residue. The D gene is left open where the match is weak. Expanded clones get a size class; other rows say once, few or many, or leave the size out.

CDR3aa: CASSIGRSRPYNEQFF
CDR3nt: TGTGCCAGTAGTATAGGGCGGTCCCGGCCCTACAATGAGCAGTTCTTC
abundance: .
j_gene: TRBJ2-1
d_gene: .
v_gene: TRBV19

CDR3aa: CASSFGAGTQYF
CDR3nt: TGTGCCAGCAGTTTTGGTGCGGGGACCCAGTACTTC
abundance: .
j_gene: TRBJ2-5
d_gene: .
v_gene: TRBV28

CDR3aa: CASIPGTTGTDTQYF
CDR3nt: TGTGCCAGCATCCCCGGGACTACCGGCACAGATACGCAGTATTTT
abundance: once
j_gene: TRBJ2-3
d_gene: TRBD2
v_gene: TRBV7-9

CDR3aa: CASTHLGLAGFTGELFF
CDR3nt: TGTGCCAGCACCCACCTGGGACTAGCGGGCTTCACCGGGGAGCTGTTTTTT
abundance: .
j_gene: TRBJ2-2
d_gene: TRBD2
v_gene: TRBV7-8

CDR3aa: CASSNTGLRSYEQYF
CDR3nt: TGTGCCAGCAGCAACACGGGACTCCGCTCCTACGAGCAGTACTTC
abundance: .
j_gene: TRBJ2-7
d_gene: .
v_gene: TRBV5-8

CDR3aa: CASSWSRQGTNEKLFF
CDR3nt: TGCGCCAGCAGCTGGAGCCGACAGGGCACTAATGAAAAACTGTTTTTT
abundance: .
j_gene: TRBJ1-4
d_gene: TRBD1
v_gene: TRBV5-1

CDR3aa: CASSAITDTDTQYF
CDR3nt: TGCGCCAGCAGCGCGATCACAGACACAGATACGCAGTATTTT
abundance: .
j_gene: TRBJ2-3
d_gene: .
v_gene: TRBV5-1

CDR3aa: CASSPPGRGNYGYTF
CDR3nt: TGTGCCAGCAGCCCCCCGGGGAGGGGCAACTATGGCTACACCTTC
abundance: .
j_gene: TRBJ1-2
d_gene: .
v_gene: TRBV5-4

CDR3aa: CASSADSGTEASGSYEQYF
CDR3nt: TGTGCCAGTAGTGCCGACTCCGGGACAGAGGCCAGTGGATCCTACGAGCAGTACTTC
abundance: .
j_gene: TRBJ2-7
d_gene: TRBD1
v_gene: TRBV19

CDR3aa: CASSFTRKGDTQYF
CDR3nt: TGCGCCAGCAGCTTCACTAGAAAGGGTGATACGCAGTATTTT
abundance: .
j_gene: TRBJ2-3
d_gene: .
v_gene: TRBV5-1

CDR3aa: CASRSGTGGTINEQFF
CDR3nt: TGTGCCAGCCGCTCAGGGACCGGGGGGACTATTAATGAGCAGTTCTTC
abundance: .
j_gene: TRBJ2-1
d_gene: TRBD2
v_gene: TRBV28

CDR3aa: CASSWAETYYGYTF
CDR3nt: TGTGCCAGTAGTTGGGCCGAAACGTACTATGGCTACACCTTC
abundance: .
j_gene: TRBJ1-2
d_gene: .
v_gene: TRBV19

CDR3aa: CASYDGLEPQHF
CDR3nt: TGTGCCAGCTACGACGGGTTGGAACCCCAGCATTTT
abundance: .
j_gene: TRBJ1-5
d_gene: .
v_gene: TRBV28

CDR3aa: CASSRAVSSGRYGTQYF
CDR3nt: TGTGCCAGCAGCCGAGCCGTGTCTAGCGGGAGGTATGGGACCCAGTACTTC
abundance: .
j_gene: TRBJ2-5
d_gene: TRBD2
v_gene: TRBV7-8

CDR3aa: CASSPLAGGGETQYF
CDR3nt: TGTGCCAGCAGCCCACTAGCGGGGGGGGGAGAGACCCAGTACTTC
abundance: .
j_gene: TRBJ2-5
d_gene: TRBD2
v_gene: TRBV4-2

CDR3aa: CASSLASYNEQFF
CDR3nt: TGTGCCAGCAGCTTAGCGTCCTACAATGAGCAGTTCTTC
abundance: .
j_gene: TRBJ2-1
d_gene: .
v_gene: TRBV11-2

CDR3aa: CASSRGRVGSPLHF
CDR3nt: TGTGCCAGCAGCCGAGGGAGGGTGGGGTCACCCCTCCACTTT
abundance: .
j_gene: TRBJ1-6
d_gene: .
v_gene: TRBV3-1/TRBV3-2

CDR3aa: CASSLWGTGSFGQYF
CDR3nt: TGTGCCAGCAGCTTGTGGGGGACAGGGTCATTCGGGCAGTACTTC
abundance: .
j_gene: TRBJ2-7
d_gene: TRBD1
v_gene: TRBV5-5

CDR3aa: CASRTSGGTDTQYF
CDR3nt: TGTGCCAGCAGGACTAGCGGGGGCACAGATACGCAGTATTTT
abundance: few
j_gene: TRBJ2-3
d_gene: TRBD2
v_gene: TRBV11-2

CDR3aa: CASSPGGRAGEKLFF
CDR3nt: TGTGCCAGCAGTCCGGGGGGTAGGGCCGGGGAAAAACTGTTTTTT
abundance: .
j_gene: TRBJ1-4
d_gene: .
v_gene: TRBV5-5

CDR3aa: CASSPHGGVRNTEAFF
CDR3nt: TGTGCCAGCAGCCCCCATGGGGGGGTCAGAAACACTGAAGCTTTCTTT
abundance: few
j_gene: TRBJ1-1
d_gene: .
v_gene: TRBV11-1

CDR3aa: CASSPVPQASGANVLTF
CDR3nt: TGCGCCAGCAGCCCGGTCCCACAGGCCTCTGGGGCCAACGTCCTGACTTTC
abundance: .
j_gene: TRBJ2-6
d_gene: .
v_gene: TRBV5-1

CDR3aa: CASSLLTSGRANEQFF
CDR3nt: TGCGCCAGCAGCTTATTGACTAGCGGGAGGGCCAATGAGCAGTTCTTC
abundance: .
j_gene: TRBJ2-1
d_gene: TRBD2
v_gene: TRBV5-1

CDR3aa: CASSLARGQHSNQPQHF
CDR3nt: TGTGCCAGCAGCTTAGCGCGCGGGCAGCATAGCAATCAGCCCCAGCATTTT
abundance: .
j_gene: TRBJ1-5
d_gene: .
v_gene: TRBV11-3

CDR3aa: CASSLRGVQPMNTEAFF
CDR3nt: TGTGCCAGCAGCTTGCGGGGGGTCCAACCTATGAACACTGAAGCTTTCTTT
abundance: .
j_gene: TRBJ1-1
d_gene: .
v_gene: TRBV5-6

CDR3aa: CASSLDGQGYYEQYF
CDR3nt: TGTGCCAGCAGCTTAGACGGACAGGGATACTACGAGCAGTACTTC
abundance: .
j_gene: TRBJ2-7
d_gene: TRBD1
v_gene: TRBV11-3

CDR3aa: CASRGYGSPLHF
CDR3nt: TGTGCCAGCAGAGGATACGGGTCACCCCTCCACTTT
abundance: once
j_gene: TRBJ1-6
d_gene: .
v_gene: TRBV2

CDR3aa: CASSVSPGEGTQYF
CDR3nt: TGTGCCAGCAGCGTTAGCCCGGGGGAAGGTACGCAGTATTTT
abundance: .
j_gene: TRBJ2-3
d_gene: .
v_gene: TRBV9

CDR3aa: CASSLGGQGFAPLHF
CDR3nt: TGTGCCAGCAGCTTGGGGGGACAGGGCTTTGCACCCCTCCACTTT
abundance: .
j_gene: TRBJ1-6
d_gene: TRBD1
v_gene: TRBV5-4

CDR3aa: CASSQGPDTDTQYF
CDR3nt: TGTGCCAGCAGCCAGGGTCCGGACACAGATACGCAGTATTTT
abundance: once
j_gene: TRBJ2-3
d_gene: .
v_gene: TRBV6-5

CDR3aa: CASSQIGLSNQPQHF
CDR3nt: TGTGCCAGCAGCCAAATTGGACTGAGCAATCAGCCCCAGCATTTT
abundance: .
j_gene: TRBJ1-5
d_gene: .
v_gene: TRBV16

CDR3aa: CASSFTGTGGEQYF
CDR3nt: TGTGCCAGCAGCTTTACAGGGACAGGGGGCGAGCAGTACTTC
abundance: many
j_gene: TRBJ2-7
d_gene: TRBD1
v_gene: TRBV7-9

CDR3aa: CASSATHDRNSPLHF
CDR3nt: TGTGCCAGCAGTGCGACTCATGATCGGAATTCACCCCTCCACTTT
abundance: .
j_gene: TRBJ1-6
d_gene: .
v_gene: TRBV25-1

CDR3aa: CATSDPLTGHTGELFF
CDR3nt: TGTGCCACCAGTGATCCTTTGACAGGGCACACCGGGGAGCTGTTTTTT
abundance: .
j_gene: TRBJ2-2
d_gene: TRBD1
v_gene: TRBV24-1

CDR3aa: CASRLEGGRNEQFF
CDR3nt: TGTGCCAGCAGGCTAGAGGGGGGGAGAAATGAGCAGTTCTTC
abundance: .
j_gene: TRBJ2-1
d_gene: .
v_gene: TRBV6-5

CDR3aa: CASSWTGGRETQYF
CDR3nt: TGCGCCAGCAGCTGGACAGGGGGACGAGAGACCCAGTACTTC
abundance: .
j_gene: TRBJ2-5
d_gene: TRBD1
v_gene: TRBV5-1

CDR3aa: CATFRWSTGNGANYGYTF
CDR3nt: TGTGCCACCTTCCGGTGGTCGACAGGGAATGGGGCTAACTATGGCTACACCTTC
abundance: few
j_gene: TRBJ1-2
d_gene: TRBD1
v_gene: TRBV27

CDR3aa: CASRGRVSDEQFF
CDR3nt: TGTGCCAGCAGGGGGAGGGTTAGCGATGAGCAGTTCTTC
abundance: .
j_gene: TRBJ2-1
d_gene: TRBD2
v_gene: TRBV28

CDR3aa: CASSLTAGVTGELFF
CDR3nt: TGTGCCAGCAGCTTAACAGCGGGAGTAACCGGGGAGCTGTTTTTT
abundance: few
j_gene: TRBJ2-2
d_gene: TRBD2
v_gene: TRBV7-6

CDR3aa: CASSSSSASRGEQFF
CDR3nt: TGTGCCAGCAGCTCCTCTAGCGCCTCAAGGGGAGAGCAGTTCTTC
abundance: .
j_gene: TRBJ2-1
d_gene: .
v_gene: TRBV7-2

CDR3aa: CSVAGSPFSGYTF
CDR3nt: TGCAGCGTAGCCGGGAGTCCCTTTAGTGGCTACACCTTC
abundance: .
j_gene: TRBJ1-2
d_gene: .
v_gene: TRBV29-1